The clone carrying this T cell receptor beta chain was found a few times. What it binds is unknown. TCRdb fed the reads into MiXCR, producing one record per CDR3 protein. The sample contains around 550,000 distinct CDR3 sequences, more than 25% of which appear only once. The record originates from a study of T cell repertoires in cytomegalovirus infection. Whole-study context: The public TCR beta signatures pointed to both CMV infection and matching HLA type. Study outcomes and limitations: HLA-C-restricted TCR beta clonotypes specific for CMV led the ex vivo response. People with CMV and the relevant HLA were identified by cumulative public TCR beta family frequency.

V was cut by 4 bases and J by 0 bases, with 16 bases left in between. The germline V gene has CDR1 SGHTA and CDR2 FQGNSA. The CDR3 length is 17 residues. This clonotype was obtained from a human donor in good health (CMV status not recorded). Some clones in this sample may be carry-over from other donors' samples. This chain joins TRBV7-2 and TRBJ2-1; D is possibly TRBD2 (6 bases). Specimen: PBMCs. The CDR3 nucleotides read TGTGCCAGCAGCTCCGCTAGCGCACGGAGCTCCTACAATGAGCAGTTCTTC. Amino acids: CASSSASARSSYNEQFF.